The sequence of this T cell receptor beta chain was determined in a study of neurological immune-mediated disorders. The V gene's germline CDR1 is DFQATT and CDR2 SNEGSKA (reference sequence). Trimming removed 0 bases at V and 6 bases at J, with 14 bases between. The CDR3 has 14 residues. General study points: Expanded clones shared no CDR3 amino acid sequences across subjects, suggesting private repertoires in all groups. HTLV-1-associated myelopathy had the most TCR clonal expansion, while multiple sclerosis had the least, a level that fell below healthy controls.

In this sample, this clonotype turned up many times. The antigen remains unidentified. It was from 2 million PBMCs stored at -80 C that the unsorted libraries were obtained. The cDNA was produced through 5'RACE with 10-nucleotide random UMIs. TCRdb used MiXCR to reprocess the 5' RACE reads, holding one entry per CDR3 protein. The sample yields approximately 40,000 distinct CDR3 sequences, approximately 11% seen once. The sample consisted of PBMCs. J is TRBJ1-1 and V is TRBV20-1, with D tentatively TRBD1 (5 bases). The TCR comes from a female donor in good health. CDR3 in amino acids: CSARDQQGPPEAFF. For the CDR3, the DNA is TGCAGTGCTAGAGATCAGCAGGGACCCCCTGAAGCTTTCTTT.